Shown below are 18 T cell receptor beta chains from a single sample sequenced in a study of blood T cell repertoires in COVID-19. Generated by immunoSEQ multiplex PCR, the TCRdb table keeps only in-frame clones and is missing some. The sample lists roughly 80,000 clones; 88% were seen once. The sample taken for sequencing was peripheral blood. Every receptor here comes from a human donor in a cohort sampled during active COVID-19.

V usage is TRBV5-1 and J usage is TRBJ2-3; TRBD2 agrees at 13 bases. This CDR3 comprises 19 residues. V lost 2 bases to trimming and J lost 0 bases; unmatched junction nucleotides: 9. The germline CDR1 and CDR2 sequences are SGHRS and YFSETQ. The CDR3 loop reads CASSFPLAGGSLSTDTQYF. Written as DNA, the CDR3 is TGCGCCAGCAGCTTCCCACTAGCGGGGGGGTCTCTTAGCACAGATACGCAGTATTTT.

The genes are TRBV6-5 and TRBJ2-1; TRBD1 matches at 8 bases. V gave up 6 bases and J gave up 8 bases; unmatched junction bases: 3. This CDR3 is built from 12 residues. In germline, CDR1 is MNHEY, CDR2 SVGAGI. The CDR3 sequence is CASRRDRHEQFF. The CDR3 nucleotides read TGTGCCAGCAGGAGGGACAGGCATGAGCAGTTCTTC.

The J gene is TRBJ2-1, the V gene TRBV4-1; 7 bases map to TRBD2. This CDR3 contains 16 residues. Trimming took 0 bases from V and 4 from J; bases not matched to a gene: 6. Looked up from germline, CDR1 is MGHRA and CDR2 is YSYEKL. The CDR3 nucleotides read TGCGCCAGCAGCCAAGAACCAGCGGGGAGTTACAATGAGCAGTTCTTC. This codes for CASSQEPAGSYNEQFF.

The rearrangement links TRBV28 to TRBJ2-1, with TRBD2 matching over 13 bases. Germline CDR1 is MDHEN and CDR2 is SYDVKM. CDR3 length equals 20 residues. Unmatched junction bases numbered 12, after V lost 2 bases and J lost 2 bases. CDR3 residues: CASSLGGWTSGSKTYNEQFF. The DNA of the CDR3 is TGTGCCAGCAGTTTAGGGGGGTGGACTAGCGGGAGCAAGACCTACAATGAGCAGTTCTTC.

This chain links TRBV9 with TRBJ2-3; D is ambiguous. With 1 base removed from V and 6 bases from J, the gap between germline ends came to 6 bases. Germline CDR1 and CDR2: SGDLS and YYNGEE. CDR3 length equals 12 residues. CDR3 nucleotide sequence: TGTGCCAGCAGCGTATCCGGGGATACGCAGTATTTT. Translated: CASSVSGDTQYF.

CDR3 nucleotide sequence: TGTGCCAGCAGCCCCGACACCAGCTCCTACGAGCAGTACTTC. Its protein is CASSPDTSSYEQYF. V usage is TRBV3-1 (or the pseudogene TRBV3-2) and J usage is TRBJ2-7; D is undetermined. CDR3 length equals 14 residues. V shed 4 bases and J shed 0 bases, with 10 bases lying between them. From germline, CDR1 is LGHDT and CDR2 YNNKEL (reference sequence).

The chain is built from TRBV7-3 and TRBJ2-3, with no clear D. The CDR3 extends over 13 amino acids. V gave up 2 bases and J gave up 0 bases, with 3 bases separating them. From germline, CDR1 is SGHTA and CDR2 FQGTGA. CDR3 sequence: CASSLQSTDTQYF. CDR3 nucleotide sequence: TGTGCCAGCAGCTTACAGAGCACAGATACGCAGTATTTT.

The chain employs TRBV5-1 and TRBJ2-7; D is perhaps TRBD2 (6 bases). The germline V and J ends were trimmed by 3 bases and 0 bases, with 13 bases remaining between them. Per germline, CDR1 SGHRS and CDR2 YFSETQ. This CDR3 spans 15 amino acids. CDR3: CASSWDGGNSYEQYF. The CDR3 DNA reads TGCGCCAGCAGCTGGGACGGGGGAAACTCCTACGAGCAGTACTTC.

The J gene is TRBJ2-1, the V gene TRBV7-9; TRBD2 might be the D (5 bases). CDR3 length: 10 amino acids. Germline CDR1 is SEHNR and CDR2 is FQNEAQ (reference sequence). The V end was cut by 5 bases, the J end by 12 bases, with 8 bases between. In nucleotides, the CDR3 is TGTGCCAGCAGCCGAGGAGGGCAGTTCTTC. It yields the protein CASSRGGQFF.

V gene TRBV7-2 combines with J gene TRBJ2-7; D might be TRBD1 (6 bases). V was clipped by 5 bases and J by 2 bases, with 16 bases between them. Germline V lookup: CDR1 SGHTA, CDR2 FQGNSA. The CDR3 spans 15 residues. The CDR3 spells CASSRKMDRAYEQYF. Here the CDR3 DNA reads TGTGCCAGCAGCCGTAAAATGGACAGAGCCTACGAGCAGTACTTC.

V gene TRBV19 combines with J gene TRBJ1-4; D is ambiguous. V was clipped by 7 bases and J by 13 bases, with 22 bases between them. The CDR3 spans 14 residues. Germline CDR1 reads LNHDA; CDR2 reads SQIVND (reference sequence). CDR3 in amino acids: CASKAEEGPPILFF. The CDR3 nucleotides read TGTGCCAGTAAGGCCGAGGAGGGCCCTCCGATACTGTTTTTT.

The rearrangement links TRBV28 to TRBJ1-3; possible D gene TRBD1, 5 bases. Germline CDR1 and CDR2: MDHEN and SYDVKM. There are 16 residues in the CDR3. Trimming left V 4 bases short and J 3 bases short, with 16 bases between. The CDR3, as DNA: TGTGCCAGCAGTTCCCCCGCGGGGACCGGTGGAAACACCATATATTTT. It specifies CASSSPAGTGGNTIYF.

This clone was detected only once. V gene TRBV6-6 combines with J gene TRBJ1-1; D is undetermined. Germline V lookup: CDR1 MNHNY, CDR2 SVGAGI (reference sequence). The CDR3 extends over 14 amino acids. Deletions cut 6 bases from V and 2 bases from J, with 13 bases between. The CDR3 DNA follows: TGTGCCAGCAGACAGACAACCTCAAACACTGAAGCTTTCTTT. It is translated as CASRQTTSNTEAFF.

The chain joins TRBV7-2 to TRBJ1-1; D uncertain. CDR1 and CDR2 (germline): SGHTA, FQGNSA. Between the trimmed V and J ends, which lost 5 bases and 2 bases, there was a span of 12 bases. The CDR3 extends over 14 amino acids. This CDR3 reads CASSPRVINTEAFF. Written as DNA, the CDR3 is TGTGCCAGCAGCCCGCGGGTAATAAACACTGAAGCTTTCTTT.

The rearrangement links TRBV6-1 to TRBJ1-2; weak D call: TRBD1 (6 bases). The CDR3 length is 14 residues. Germline V gene lookup returns CDR1 MNHNS and CDR2 SASEGT. Trimming shortened V by 3 bases and J by 5 bases, and 13 bases separated the two germline ends. CDR3: CASSETGTQYGYTF. The CDR3 DNA reads as TGTGCCAGCAGTGAGACCGGGACACAATATGGCTACACCTTC.

This clone was recorded only once. The gene calls are TRBV28 and TRBJ2-7, with TRBD2 matching over 11 bases. CDR3 size: 14 residues. Germline V gene lookup returns CDR1 MDHEN and CDR2 SYDVKM. Trimming removed 1 base from V and 6 bases from J; junction bases left unmatched: 2. The CDR3 reads CASSLLLAGVEQYF. DNA for the CDR3: TGTGCCAGCAGTTTATTACTAGCGGGAGTCGAGCAGTACTTC.

The J gene is TRBJ2-7, the V gene TRBV4-1; D is uncertain. Trimming removed 0 bases from V and 5 bases from J, with 14 bases in between. The CDR3 is made up of 15 amino acids. Germline V gives CDR1 MGHRA, CDR2 YSYEKL. The CDR3 loop is CASSQEQVGTNEQYF. The CDR3, as DNA: TGCGCCAGCAGCCAAGAGCAGGTAGGAACGAACGAGCAGTACTTC.

This sequence joins TRBV10-3 and TRBJ2-2, with a possible D match to TRBD2 (6 bases). The germline V gene encodes CDR1 ENHRY and CDR2 SYGVKD. This CDR3 spans 14 amino acids. Trimming took 0 bases from V and 6 from J, leaving 8 bases between them. The CDR3, as DNA: TGTGCCATCAGTGAGTCGCGGGATTCCGGGGAGCTGTTTTTT. As protein: CAISESRDSGELFF.